What follows are 20 T cell receptor beta chains derived from one specimen sequenced in a study of spatial heterogeneity in lung cancer. Time point denoted: blood at routine non-recurrence follow-up after resection. MiXCR was run by TCRdb on the 5' RACE reads, yielding one entry per CDR3 protein. The sample lists approximately 70,000 distinct CDR3 sequences; 8% to 9% were seen once. This specimen was PBMCs, taken at follow-up. Every receptor here comes from a female donor with early-stage non-small cell lung cancer.

This clonotype was counted many times. The V gene is TRBV24-1, the J gene TRBJ2-1; 8 nucleotides match TRBD2. The V gene end was trimmed by 3 bases and the J gene end by 6 bases; junction bases not matched to a gene: 3. CDR1 and CDR2 from the germline V gene are KGHDR and SFDVKD. The CDR3 sequence is 14 residues long. CDR3 sequence reads: CATSDGTRSNEQFF. CDR3 in DNA: TGTGCCACCAGTGATGGGACTAGAAGCAATGAGCAGTTCTTC.

Details on this clonotype: The conserved phenylalanine or tryptophan is not found at the CDR3 terminus, so this likely reflects a read error. The chain has TRBV7-9 and TRBJ2-7; 7 nucleotides line up with TRBD1. The CDR3 has 16 amino acids. CDR1 and CDR2 from the germline V gene are SEHNR and FQNEAQ (reference sequence). V lost 3 bases and J lost 3; bases outside the gene matches: 11. In DNA, the CDR3 is TGTGCCAGCAGCTTTCTTTCGGGGACAGAATTCTACGAGCAGTACCTC. Amino acids: CASSFLSGTEFYEQYL.

This clonotype showed up many times. One end of the junction varies from germline; a read error may be responsible. V and J are TRBV7-7 and TRBJ2-5, with 9 bases that match TRBD1. Germline lookup yields CDR1 SSHAT and CDR2 FNYEAQ (reference sequence). The CDR3 contains 15 residues. Here the CDR3 reads CASSGRTGGRETQYF. Here the CDR3 DNA reads TGTGCTAGCAGCGGGCGCACAGGGGGCAGAGAGACCCAGTACTTC.

This clonotype was picked up a small number of times. The V gene is TRBV20-1, the J gene TRBJ1-1; D not certain. The CDR3 sequence is 13 residues long. Germline-derived CDR1 and CDR2 are DFQATT and SNEGSKA (reference sequence). V was pared by 2 bases and J by 1 base, with 8 bases between. CDR3 DNA: TGCAGTGCTAGAACGCTTAAGAACACTGAAGCTTTCTTT. Its protein product is CSARTLKNTEAFF.

Ten or more counts support this clonotype. The chain carries TRBV7-3 and TRBJ2-2, with 7 positions matching TRBD2. After removal of 3 bases from V and 2 bases from J, the junction contained 3 bases not matched to a gene. Germline-derived CDR1 and CDR2 are SGHTA and FQGTGA. This CDR3 is 15 amino acids long. CDR3 in DNA: TGTGCCAGCAGCTTCACTAGCGACAACACCGGGGAGCTGTTTTTT. It yields the protein CASSFTSDNTGELFF.

Only a few counts were recorded for this clonotype. The rearrangement joins TRBV29-1 to TRBJ2-1, with D unclear. Trimming removed 6 bases from V and 4 bases from J, with 7 bases in between. CDR3 length: 11 amino acids. Germline V gene lookup returns CDR1 SQVTM and CDR2 ANQGSEA. CDR3 in amino acids: CSVKEYNEQFF. CDR3 DNA: TGCAGCGTAAAAGAATACAATGAGCAGTTCTTC.

This clonotype was detected many times. This chain connects TRBV5-5 to TRBJ1-1; D uncertain. V shed 0 bases and J shed 0 bases, with 6 bases lying between them. Germline values: CDR1 SGHKS, CDR2 YYEKEE (reference sequence). This CDR3 comprises 14 residues. The CDR3 DNA reads as TGTGCCAGCAGCTTGGATTACATGAACACTGAAGCTTTCTTT. Encoded protein: CASSLDYMNTEAFF.

With respect to this clonotype: As the CDR3 is not closed by the conserved phenylalanine or tryptophan, this likely results from a read error. V is TRBV5-1 and J is TRBJ2-1; 8 bases align to TRBD2. The CDR3 extends over 17 amino acids. Germline V gene lookup returns CDR1 SGHRS and CDR2 YFSETQ. The ends lost 1 base at V and 3 bases at J; junction bases unmatched: 9. The DNA for the CDR3 is TGCGCCAGCAGCTTGAGGACCGGGAGGGCCCTCTACAATGAGCAGTTCTTG. Amino acids: CASSLRTGRALYNEQFL.

This clonotype was observed many times. The rearrangement uses TRBV7-3 and TRBJ2-1, with 11 bases lining up with TRBD2. The CDR3 has 21 amino acids. The germline V gene has CDR1 SGHTA and CDR2 FQGTGA. J lost 0 bases, V lost 4 bases, and 17 bases had no gene match. This CDR3 is CASSSSMIAGGPPSSYNEQFF. The DNA for the CDR3 is TGTGCCAGCAGCTCCTCAATGATAGCGGGAGGGCCTCCGAGCTCCTACAATGAGCAGTTCTTC.

The rearrangement joins TRBV2 to TRBJ1-6; D ambiguous. The CDR3 covers 14 residues. Trimming cost V 8 bases and J 10 bases, with 18 bases left between them. Germline lookup yields CDR1 SNHLY and CDR2 FYNNEI. CDR3 nucleotides: TGTGCCAGCCTCCCCCAGGTGGGAGGGTCACCCCTCCACTTT. It specifies CASLPQVGGSPLHF.

This clonotype was recorded at least ten times. The rearrangement joins TRBV7-3 to TRBJ1-1; no reliable D call. The germline V gene has CDR1 SGHTA and CDR2 FQGTGA. The CDR3 loop spans 14 amino acids. V was trimmed by 5 bases and J by 1 base, leaving 11 bases between them. This CDR3 is CASSLNGKNTEAFF. The DNA of the CDR3 is TGTGCCAGCAGCCTAAACGGGAAGAACACTGAAGCTTTCTTT.

This sequence joins TRBV3-1 and TRBJ1-1, with 7 nucleotides matching TRBD1. With V trimmed by 1 base and J by 4 bases, 6 bases remained unmatched. Germline lookup yields CDR1 LGHDT and CDR2 YNNKEL (reference sequence). The CDR3 runs to 15 residues. The CDR3 DNA follows: TGTGCCAGCAGCCAAGTTCACAGGGGCCTCACTGAAGCTTTCTTT. Residues: CASSQVHRGLTEAFF. Complete variable domain (other parts from reference TRBV3-1 and TRBJ1-1): DTAVSQTPKYLVTQMGNDKSIKCEQNLGHDTMYWYKQDSKKFLKIMFSYNNKELIINETVPNRFSPKSPDKAHLNLHINSLELGDSAVYFCASSQVHRGLTEAFFGQGTRLTVV.

Ten or more counts support this clonotype. This chain links TRBV11-2 with TRBJ2-1; 10 bases map to TRBD2. V trimming: 6 bases; J trimming: 8 bases; junction bases outside the gene matches: 13. CDR1 is SGHAT, CDR2 FQNNGV, per germline. The CDR3 contains 16 residues. CDR3 residues: CASSLWTSGGGHEQFF. The DNA for the CDR3 is TGTGCCAGCAGTCTCTGGACTAGCGGAGGGGGGCATGAGCAGTTCTTC. Filled out from reference TRBV11-2 and TRBJ2-1, the complete variable domain reads EAGVAQSPRYKIIEKRQSVAFWCNPISGHATLYWYQQILGQGPKLLIQFQNNGVVDDSQLPKDRFSAERLKGVDSTLKIQPAKLEDSAVYLCASSLWTSGGGHEQFFGPGTRLTVL.

Many counts were recorded for this clonotype. CDR3 nucleotides: TGTGCCAGCAGCGGATGGGGGGTGAGCGGCAATGAGCAGTTCTTC. Translated, it gives CASSGWGVSGNEQFF. The chain couples TRBV14 to TRBJ2-1, with D possibly matching TRBD2 (6 bases). V was cut by 5 bases and J by 6 bases, with 17 bases left in between. The CDR3 is 15 amino acids. Germline V gene sequence: CDR1 SGHDN, CDR2 FVKESK.

This clonotype was recorded many times. The chain employs TRBV7-3 and TRBJ2-2, with 9 positions matching TRBD2. V lost 1 base and J lost 4; bases outside the gene matches: 4. The CDR3 length is 16 residues. The V gene's germline CDR1 is SGHTA and CDR2 FQGTGA. CDR3 protein: CASSLNPSGTTGELFF. The CDR3 bases are TGTGCCAGCAGCTTAAACCCTAGCGGGACCACCGGGGAGCTGTTTTTT.

This clonotype has more than one count but fewer than ten. The chain has TRBV6-6 and TRBJ1-4, with D uncertain. V lost 8 bases and J lost 11, with 15 bases in between. Germline V lookup: CDR1 MNHNY, CDR2 SVGAGI (reference sequence). The CDR3 runs 12 residues. In nucleotides, the CDR3 is TGTGCCAGCGGCGGCGGCTCGACGAAACTGTTTTTT. This codes for CASGGGSTKLFF.

This clonotype has at least ten counts. The genes are TRBV5-5 and TRBJ2-1; D is uncertain. CDR3 length: 16 residues. The ends were cut back, 4 bases at V and 5 bases at J, with 19 bases in the middle. Germline assignment: CDR1 SGHKS and CDR2 YYEKEE (reference sequence). The CDR3 is CASSPVGPAEDNEQFF. In nucleotides, the CDR3 is TGTGCCAGCAGCCCGGTGGGCCCCGCGGAAGACAATGAGCAGTTCTTC.

This clonotype was recorded many times. The rearrangement joins TRBV29-1 to TRBJ1-2, with TRBD1 identical over 7 bases. The CDR3 extends over 14 amino acids. Germline CDR1 reads SQVTM; CDR2 reads ANQGSEA. The trim removed 7 bases at V and 7 bases at J, leaving 15 bases unmatched. The CDR3 coding sequence is TGCAGCGCTTACCCCGGGTGGGACAGTTTTGGCTACACCTTC. This codes for CSAYPGWDSFGYTF.

V gene TRBV19 combines with J gene TRBJ1-4; D is unresolved. Germline V gives CDR1 LNHDA, CDR2 SQIVND (reference sequence). Trimming took off 7 bases at V and 0 bases at J, with 18 bases between the two ends. The CDR3 sequence is 17 residues long. The CDR3 spells CASNFGEKAATNEKLFF. CDR3 DNA sequence: TGTGCCAGTAACTTCGGGGAAAAGGCGGCAACTAATGAAAAACTGTTTTTT.

This clonotype showed up many times. The chain is built from TRBV6-1 and TRBJ2-2; 9 bases line up with TRBD1. V trimming: 4 bases; J trimming: 5 bases; junction bases outside the gene matches: 8. Germline V lookup: CDR1 MNHNS, CDR2 SASEGT. The length of the CDR3 is 16 residues. As DNA, the CDR3 is TGTGCCAGCAGTGGCGGGACAGGGCGATGGACCGGGGAGCTGTTTTTT. Translation gives CASSGGTGRWTGELFF.